This TCR beta chain was sequenced for a study of cytomegalovirus exposure and HLA in healthy donors. Overall study: Samples from HLA-typed donors yielded about 85 million unique TCRs in an early data release. Study observations and caveats: The authors reported that TCR beta sequences could predict HLA-A and HLA-B alleles. These predictions were accurate for most subjects in the first cohort. Most TCRs appeared rarely, but some public TCRs recurred in many donors.

As for this clone: The antigen remains undetermined.

V lost 5 bases to trimming and J lost 5 bases; unmatched junction nucleotides: 6. CDR3 length equals 15 residues. Germline V CDR1 and CDR2: SEHNR, FQNEAQ (reference sequence). The study ran its PCR with 60 Vbeta and 13 Jbeta primers. Profiled with immunoSEQ multiplex PCR; TCRdb holds only in-frame clones, not every one. The sample lists about 160,000 clones, 70% to 85% occurring once. This TCR was sampled from a man aged 45-65 years in good health and CMV-seropositive. The J gene is TRBJ2-5, the V gene TRBV7-9; TRBD1 aligns across 12 bases. The sample taken for sequencing was PBMCs. CDR3 in DNA: TGTGCCAGCAGCCCCGGGACAGGGGGCGTGGAGACCCAGTACTTC. It codes for CASSPGTGGVETQYF.